Reported below is one TCR beta chain. The antigen is undetermined. These data are taken from a study of chemoradiotherapy in HPV16-positive cancers. Study as a whole: A couple of HPV16-positive patients' cells yielded candidate HPV-specific clones and common motifs.

Samples were taken several times over chemoradiotherapy. The CDR3 is 19 residues long. The V and J ends lost 3 bases and 4 bases respectively, with 26 bases between them. The study, taken as a whole, reports: Candidate HPV-specific clones and E7-related TCR motifs grew in tumor during treatment. Functional assays defining HPV-specific T cells used only a couple of HPV16-positive patients.

Method: immunoSEQ multiplex PCR; TCRdb's copy keeps in-frame clones and lacks some. The sample records around 13,000 clones, around 82% being singletons. The sample consisted of blood, taken from a patient who underwent chemoradiotherapy. The gene calls are TRBV23-1 and TRBJ2-3, with TRBD1 as a possible D gene (7 bases). TRBV23-1 falls under the ORF class, with uncertain function. This TCR was sampled from a human donor with HPV-associated anogenital cancer. The chain's CDR3 is CASSHPQGGTGCFPDTQYF. The CDR3 DNA reads TGCGCCAGCAGTCACCCCCAGGGGGGAACAGGTTGTTTCCCAGATACGCAGTATTTT.